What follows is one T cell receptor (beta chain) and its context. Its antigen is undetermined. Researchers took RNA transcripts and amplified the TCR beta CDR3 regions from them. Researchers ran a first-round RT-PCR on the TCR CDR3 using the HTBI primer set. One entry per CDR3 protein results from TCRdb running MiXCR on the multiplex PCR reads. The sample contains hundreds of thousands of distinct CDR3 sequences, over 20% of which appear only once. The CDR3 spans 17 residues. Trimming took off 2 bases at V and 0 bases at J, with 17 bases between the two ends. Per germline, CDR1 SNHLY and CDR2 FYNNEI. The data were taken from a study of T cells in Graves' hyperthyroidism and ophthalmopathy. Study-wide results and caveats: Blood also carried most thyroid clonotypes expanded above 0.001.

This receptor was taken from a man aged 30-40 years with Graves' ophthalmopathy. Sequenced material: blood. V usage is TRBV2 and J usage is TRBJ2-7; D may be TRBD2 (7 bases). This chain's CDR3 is CASSEPAGGHPSYEQYF. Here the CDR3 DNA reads TGTGCCAGCAGTGAACCCGCCGGGGGGCATCCCTCCTACGAGCAGTACTTC. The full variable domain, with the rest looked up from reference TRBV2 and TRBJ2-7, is EPEVTQTPSHQVTQMGQEVILRCVPISNHLYFYWYRQILGQKVEFLVSFYNNEISEKSEIFDDQFSVERPDGSNFTLKIRSTKLEDSAMYFCASSEPAGGHPSYEQYFGPGTRLTVT.